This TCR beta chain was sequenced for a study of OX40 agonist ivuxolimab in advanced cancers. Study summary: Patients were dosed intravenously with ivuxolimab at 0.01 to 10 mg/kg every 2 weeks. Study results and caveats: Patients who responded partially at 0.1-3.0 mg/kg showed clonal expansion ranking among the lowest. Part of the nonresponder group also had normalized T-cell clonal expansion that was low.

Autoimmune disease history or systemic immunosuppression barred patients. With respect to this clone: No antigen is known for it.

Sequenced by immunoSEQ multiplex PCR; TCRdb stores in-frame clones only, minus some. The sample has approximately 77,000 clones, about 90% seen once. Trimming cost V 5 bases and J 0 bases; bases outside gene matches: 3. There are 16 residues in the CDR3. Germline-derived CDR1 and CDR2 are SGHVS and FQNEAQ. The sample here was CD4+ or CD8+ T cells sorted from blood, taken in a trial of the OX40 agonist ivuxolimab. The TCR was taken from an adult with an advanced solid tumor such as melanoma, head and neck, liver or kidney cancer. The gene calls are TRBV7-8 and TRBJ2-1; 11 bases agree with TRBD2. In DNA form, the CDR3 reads TGTGCCAGCAGCCCAACTAGCGGGGGCTCCTACAATGAGCAGTTCTTC. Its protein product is CASSPTSGGSYNEQFF.